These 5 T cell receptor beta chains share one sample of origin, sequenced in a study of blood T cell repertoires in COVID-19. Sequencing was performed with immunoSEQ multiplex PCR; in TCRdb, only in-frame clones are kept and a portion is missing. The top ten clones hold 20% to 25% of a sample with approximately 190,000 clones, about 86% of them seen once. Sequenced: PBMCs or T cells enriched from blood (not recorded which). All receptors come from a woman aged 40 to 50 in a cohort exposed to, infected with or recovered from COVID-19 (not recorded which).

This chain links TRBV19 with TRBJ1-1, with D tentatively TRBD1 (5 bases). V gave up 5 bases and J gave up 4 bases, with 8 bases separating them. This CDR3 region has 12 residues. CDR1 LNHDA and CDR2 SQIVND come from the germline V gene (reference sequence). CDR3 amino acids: CASSRGSTEAFF. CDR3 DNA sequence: TGTGCCAGTAGTCGGGGGTCCACTGAAGCTTTCTTT. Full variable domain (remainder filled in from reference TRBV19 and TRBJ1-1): DGGITQSPKYLFRKEGQNVTLSCEQNLNHDAMYWYRQDPGQGLRLIYYSQIVNDFQKGDIAEGYSVSREKKESFPLTVTSAQKNPTAFYLCASSRGSTEAFFGQGTRLTVV.

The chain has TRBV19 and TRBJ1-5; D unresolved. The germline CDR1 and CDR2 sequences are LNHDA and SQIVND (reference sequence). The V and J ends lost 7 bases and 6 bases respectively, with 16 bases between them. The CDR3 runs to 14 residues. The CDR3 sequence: CASKPTAASQPQHF. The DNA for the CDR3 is TGTGCCAGTAAGCCCACAGCTGCCAGTCAGCCCCAGCATTTT.

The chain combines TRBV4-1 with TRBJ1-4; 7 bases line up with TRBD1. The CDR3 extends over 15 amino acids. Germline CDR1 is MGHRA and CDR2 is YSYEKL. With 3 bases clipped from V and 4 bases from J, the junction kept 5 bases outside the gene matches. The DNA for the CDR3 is TGCGCCAGCAGCCAGGGGACAGCTATTAATGAAAAACTGTTTTTT. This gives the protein CASSQGTAINEKLFF.

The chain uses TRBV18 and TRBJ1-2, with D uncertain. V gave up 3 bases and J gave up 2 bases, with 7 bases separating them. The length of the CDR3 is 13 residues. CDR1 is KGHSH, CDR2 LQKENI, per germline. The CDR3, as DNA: TGTGCCAGCTCACCCGGGTTGAACTATGGCTACACCTTC. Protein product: CASSPGLNYGYTF.

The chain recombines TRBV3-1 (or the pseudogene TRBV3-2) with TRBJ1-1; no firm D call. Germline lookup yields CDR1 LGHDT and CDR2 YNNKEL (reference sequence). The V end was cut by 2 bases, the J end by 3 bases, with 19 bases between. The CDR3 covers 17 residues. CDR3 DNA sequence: TGTGCCAGCAGCCAACCCGCGCGGTCCCCCGGGGACACTGAAGCTTTCTTT. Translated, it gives CASSQPARSPGDTEAFF.